This paragraph reports one TCR beta chain. Its antigen target is currently unknown. Base qualities are not at hand, and no much larger clone is one base apart. Libraries came from 5' RACE. Sequenced on an Illumina HiSeq 2000. Template switching added a universal primer binding site, and the final cDNA carried a unique molecular identifier that allowed TCR cDNA molecules to be counted accurately. First-strand cDNA for TCR alpha and beta chains was synthesized from specific primers in the conserved constant-segment region. To control for contamination, each cDNA library was double barcoded with a SMART-Mk sample barcode plus Illumina barcodes. Two successive PCR steps introduced TruSeq adapter sequences along with Illumina sample barcodes. The TCR alpha and beta cDNA libraries were sequenced on the Illumina HiSeq platform using custom primers. Per the original workflow: Unique molecular identifiers were extracted from raw reads with MiGEC, and CDR3 positions were determined with MiXCR. Recombination models were inferred per individual with the repgenHMM and IGoR tools using an EM algorithm. The analysis of shared clonotypes was done with the tcR package in R, with sharing normalized by the product of cloneset sizes. Out-of-frame nonproductive sequences were analyzed to study raw recombination free of thymic and clonal selection effects. TCRdb reworked the public reads: Q25 trimming with fastp, MiXCR clone assembly, productive beta chains retained. All rows with the same CDR3 protein become a single entry with the most common DNA and genes. TCRdb, not the authors, supplied the V and J calls. The sample table shows approximately 280,000 distinct CDR3 sequences, and approximately 8% are seen once. The top ten hold approximately 2.1% of the sample.

These data are taken from a study of identical twins (dated by TCRdb to 2015 to 2016). Regarding the study in general: To test whether fetal clonotypes persist, this study deep-sequenced TCR alpha and beta repertoires from monozygotic twins, from unrelated adults of various ages, and from cord blood. To rule out contamination, the twin experiments were replicated at different times with different library preparation protocols.

V sheds 1 base and J sheds 8 bases, leaving 13 bases between their ends. CDR1 is given as SNHLY and CDR2 as FYNNEI, both from the germline V gene. The CDR3 sequence holds 14 residues, the cysteine and phenylalanine included. The CDR3 DNA has 42 bases and is translated from base 1. Beyond this particular receptor, the publication reports: Zero-insertion analyses could be partly confounded by invariant T cells such as MAIT and iNKT, although diverse VJ usage argued against such confounding for most clonotypes. Compared with coincidental sharing between unrelated individuals, out-of-frame TCR alpha sequences shared between twins showed an excess of sequences with low generation probability. Fewer insertions were carried by abundant cord blood beta clonotypes, a similar but weaker trend appeared in young adult naive repertoires, and no such trend appeared in memory repertoires. Because the same donors could not be followed over many years, the conclusions relied on cross-sectional statistical analysis. Excess twin sharing in beta out-of-frame sequences was weaker because fewer shared sequences lowered the signal-to-noise ratio. In monozygotic twins, out-of-frame TCR alpha sharing was systematically underestimated by recombination models, although the models agreed with sharing between unrelated individuals.

Only healthy Caucasian donors were included. The twin cohort comprised three pairs of female monozygotic twins, all aged roughly 18 to 30 years. Miltenyi CD45RO+ enrichment and human naive T-cell isolation kits were used to isolate memory (CD45RO+) and naive T cells from PBMC. The data were also submitted as part of a second study, on yellow fever vaccine responses in identical twins. The other study reports the following: According to the authors, the vaccine-induced T cell response in identical twins seemed to be partly convergent and partly specific to each individual. In the study, vaccine-responding T cell clones were precisely tracked in identical twins.

The sequence was collected from a woman aged 18-29 years in good health. The rearranged chain carries TRBV2 and TRBJ2-3; D gene: possibly TRBD1, on 5 matching bases. The sample consisted of memory (CD45RO+) T cells sorted from blood. Reading the label with the study, this specimen's cell subset or site is: CD45RO+ enriched T cells. The CDR3 protein sequence reads: CASSEVSRVPTQYF. The bases are TGTGCCAGCAGTGAAGTTAGCAGGGTCCCTACGCAGTATTTT.